This T cell receptor beta chain was recorded in a study of graft-versus-host responses after intestinal transplantation (dated by TCRdb to the early 2020s). Study-level background: The transplants that recipients received were multivisceral, liver-intestinal, or isolated intestinal. Donor T cell macrochimerism was defined as a peak of at least 4% donor T cells among recipient peripheral blood mononuclear cells. Rather than being sequenced by the commercial service, samples from three later patients were sequenced in-house on an Illumina MiSeq and processed with MiXCR. Anti-thymocyte globulin induction was given to all recipients, followed by maintenance tacrolimus and steroids for two to three years. Graft-versus-host and host-versus-graft alloreactive T cell clones were tracked in the graft, circulation and bone marrow after intestinal transplantation using bulk TCR-beta CDR3 sequencing. Alloreactive clones were identified by sequencing pre-transplant mixed lymphocyte reaction products and comparing these products with unstimulated pre-transplant donor and recipient T cells. The cohort enrolled about two dozen intestinal transplant recipients, one of whom was a retransplant, and a few patients without pretransplant specimens were excluded. On the study overall, not on this receptor specifically: Patients with donor T cell macrochimerism had high GvH to HvG T cell clonal ratios in their allografts. Conclusions were limited by the relatively low number and heterogeneity of intestinal transplant patients. GvH clones turned up in recipient bone marrow, with some appearing earlier in ileal mucosa or blood, a pattern consistent with an intestinal mucosal origin. Peak levels of circulating GvH clones were associated with declines in HvG clones early after transplant.

Preparation of the library involved the immunoSEQ multiplex PCR assay. For most patients, genomic DNA was isolated using the Qiagen DNeasy Blood and Tissue Kit and was shipped frozen to Adaptive Biotechnologies for TCR sequencing. Adaptive Biotechnologies carried out high-throughput TCR-beta CDR3 sequencing of genomic DNA for most patients. From the authors' description of their analysis: Adaptive's ImmunoSEQ software supplied the TCR sequencing data for around 19 patients, while MiXCR and VDJtools were used to process a few other patients. To correct CD4 versus CD8 sorting errors, sequences present in both subsets at a frequency ratio below 5:1 were removed. CDR3 nucleotide sequences shared between donor and recipient were removed because the origin of such sequences could not be assigned. Alloreactive clones required at least 2-fold expansion over unstimulated cells and minimum CFSE-low frequency of 0.002% (template counts) or 0.001% (read counts). Clones detected in sequenced pre-transplant spleen, lymph node, or MLR CFSE-low populations of the donor or recipient were defined as mappable. The cumulative frequency of alloreactive clones was calculated as a percentage of all sequences, weighted by copy number. The table was pulled from immuneACCESS by TCRdb, which kept in-frame rearrangements only. Such tables lose some clones; where checked, under half of the loss comes from unresolved V genes, and the rest has no known cause. V, J and clone size are taken as reported in that table, and D and trimming were inferred from the DNA itself. For this sample there are tens of thousands of clones; about 94% appear just once. The biggest ten clones account for approximately 0.2% of the sample.

The CDR3 contains 16 residues, cysteine and phenylalanine counted. Only the CDR3 region is kept as DNA, spanning 48 bases read in frame from base 1. CDR1 SGHKS and CDR2 YYEKEE are derived from the germline V gene (reference sequence). For this chain, trimming is 0 bases at the V end and 1 base at the J end, and the number of junction bases without a gene match is 7. A note on this clone: This receptor's antigen is unknown. It has no much larger one-base neighbor in the sample; base qualities were not kept.

What this sample's time point label stands for: cells obtained before transplantation from donor or recipient. CD3+CD4+ and CD3+CD8+ populations were FACS-sorted from unstimulated pre-transplant donor and recipient cells taken from spleen or lymph nodes. The specimen was unstimulated CD4+ T cells sorted from spleen or lymph node cells, collected before transplant. The receptor comes from a human donor who was the organ donor for an intestinal transplant. The chain employs TRBV5-5 and TRBJ2-7, with 7 central nucleotides matching TRBD1. Here the CDR3 is given as CASSLDRGQISYEQYF. Read as DNA, the sequence is TGTGCCAGCAGCTTGGATAGGGGACAGATATCCTACGAGCAGTACTTC.